The clone carrying this T cell receptor (beta chain) was detected only a few times. Assay used: immunoSEQ multiplex PCR; TCRdb lists only in-frame clones, some missing. The data contain more than 95,000 clones, approximately 90% of them seen just once; the ten biggest clones take up around 2%. This sample was included in a study of cytomegalovirus exposure and HLA in healthy donors. Study background: The platform used for the 120 or so validation repertoires matched that of the 650 to 750 first-cohort repertoires, a later analysis reported.

The origin of this receptor is a young man in good health and CMV-seronegative. The sequenced material came from PBMCs.

CDR3 DNA: TGTGCCAGCAGCTCCCTAGCGGGGGGAACTAGCACAGATACGCAGTATTTT. It specifies CASSSLAGGTSTDTQYF. The chain joins TRBV7-6 to TRBJ2-3, with 11 bases that match TRBD2. With 4 bases clipped from V and 0 bases from J, the junction kept 6 bases outside the gene matches. Germline-derived CDR1 and CDR2 are SGHVS and FNYEAQ. The CDR3 is 17 amino acids.